This TCR beta chain was recorded in a study of memory CD4+ T cells and cytomegalovirus serostatus. Single viable CD3+CD4+CD8-CD45RO+ cells were sorted as the memory CD4+ T cells. Repertoires were generated with immunoSEQ multiplex PCR, while TCRdb's copy carries only in-frame clones and drops some. Found here are 46,000 or so clones, 75% to 85% of them singletons; the top ten hold more than 0.75%. V trimming: 4 bases; J trimming: 4 bases; junction bases outside the gene matches: 18. CDR1 is GTSNPN and CDR2 is SVGIG in the germline V gene (reference sequence). This CDR3 is built from 18 residues. By its share, this clone is medium-sized.

The source of this sequence is an adult in good health and CMV-seronegative. The sample comprised memory CD4+ T cells from blood. V and J are TRBV30 and TRBJ1-1; TRBD1 aligns across 10 bases. The CDR3 DNA sequence: TGTGCCTGGACTCCGATTCCCGGGACAGGGGTCGGGGTCACTGAAGCTTTCTTT. Amino acid sequence: CAWTPIPGTGVGVTEAFF.